This TCR beta chain was observed in a study of response to subunit inactivated influenza vaccine. The CDR3 extends over 13 amino acids. Trimming shortened V by 7 bases and J by 9 bases, and 16 bases separated the two germline ends. Germline V gene data show CDR1 as MNHEY and CDR2 as SVGEGT. In TCRdb, the RT-PCR reads were re-called with MiXCR into one record per CDR3 protein. The data show about 700,000 distinct CDR3 sequences, with approximately 14% seen just once and 6% to 8% held by the top ten. Findings of the study overall: Authors proposed each seasonal influenza vaccination draws in few new T cells.

This clonotype was seen a few times. Its target is not known. The sample in question was PBMCs from blood, obtained around 15 days before vaccination. This clonotype was obtained from a man between 45 and 60 years old who received an inactivated influenza vaccine. This chain connects TRBV6-2 or TRBV6-3 to TRBJ2-1; D unresolved. Here the CDR3 DNA reads TGTGCCAGCAACTCCCATCCTGGGGTTGAGCAGTTCTTC. Its translation is CASNSHPGVEQFF.